The 22 T cell receptor beta chains in this list originate from one sample, sequenced in a study of blood T cell repertoires in COVID-19. Sequencing was performed with immunoSEQ multiplex PCR; in TCRdb, only in-frame clones are kept and a portion is missing. This sample yields under 200,000 clones, of which 85% are seen a single time; 6.5% to 9.5% belongs to the top ten. Source material: peripheral blood. The source of these receptors is a woman aged 80 or older with COVID-19, enrolled during active disease.

The J gene is TRBJ1-2, the V gene TRBV29-1, with D unresolved. This CDR3 has 14 amino acids. V lost 7 bases to trimming and J lost 1 base, with 16 bases between them. Germline CDR1 reads SQVTM; CDR2 reads ANQGSEA. CDR3 in DNA: TGCAGCGCTAGCCCAAGGAGTCTTAACTATGGCTACACCTTC. As protein: CSASPRSLNYGYTF. Supplemented by reference TRBV29-1 and TRBJ1-2, the full variable domain reads SAVISQKPSRDICQRGTSLTIQCQVDSQVTMMFWYRQQPGQSLTLIATANQGSEATYESGFVIDKFPISRPNLTFSTLTVSNMSPEDSSIYLCSASPRSLNYGYTFGSGTRLTVV.

The J gene is TRBJ1-5, the V gene TRBV19; D unresolved. Trimming took 3 bases from V and 2 from J, leaving 5 bases between them. The germline CDR1 and CDR2 sequences are LNHDA and SQIVND (reference sequence). This CDR3 is built from 13 residues. Here the CDR3 reads CASSIRRNQPQHF. The DNA for the CDR3 is TGTGCCAGTAGTATCAGGCGCAATCAGCCCCAGCATTTT. The full variable domain, rest sourced from reference TRBV19 and TRBJ1-5, is DGGITQSPKYLFRKEGQNVTLSCEQNLNHDAMYWYRQDPGQGLRLIYYSQIVNDFQKGDIAEGYSVSREKKESFPLTVTSAQKNPTAFYLCASSIRRNQPQHFGDGTRLSIL.

CDR3: CASSRSGVGSSPLHF. CDR3 bases: TGTGCCAGCAGCCGTTCGGGAGTAGGGAGTTCACCCCTCCACTTT. The J gene is TRBJ1-6, the V gene TRBV9; D is undetermined. CDR1 and CDR2 from the germline V gene are SGDLS and YYNGEE. Trimming shortened V by 4 bases and J by 9 bases, and 17 bases separated the two germline ends. The CDR3 spans 15 residues. Full variable domain (missing parts from reference TRBV9 and TRBJ1-6): DSGVTQTPKHLITATGQRVTLRCSPRSGDLSVYWYQQSLDQGLQFLIQYYNGEERAKGNILERFSAQQFPDLHSELNLSSLELGDSALYFCASSRSGVGSSPLHFGNGTRLTVT.

This clone was counted once. CDR3 sequence (DNA): TGTGCCAGCAGCTTAGCACAAGAGACCCAGTACTTC. Residues: CASSLAQETQYF. The chain uses TRBV11-2 and TRBJ2-5, with D unresolved. V gave up 1 base and J gave up 2 bases, with 2 bases separating them. The germline V gene encodes CDR1 SGHAT and CDR2 FQNNGV. This CDR3 contains 12 residues.

V usage is TRBV13 and J usage is TRBJ2-7; D ambiguous. Trimming shortened V by 1 base and J by 6 bases, and 10 bases separated the two germline ends. The CDR3 totals 13 residues. In germline, CDR1 is PRHDT, CDR2 FYEKMQ (reference sequence). Here the CDR3 DNA reads TGTGCCAGCAGCTTAGTTGGTGGGCGCGAGCAGTACTTC. Protein: CASSLVGGREQYF.

The V call is TRBV7-6, the J call TRBJ2-7; D is perhaps TRBD2 (6 bases). Per germline, CDR1 SGHVS and CDR2 FNYEAQ. V was cut by 0 bases and J by 5 bases, with 11 bases left in between. This CDR3 comprises 14 residues. The DNA for the CDR3 is TGTGCCAGCAGCTTAGCGGGAGGATTCCACGAGCAGTACTTC. Its translation: CASSLAGGFHEQYF.

V gene TRBV28 combines with J gene TRBJ1-2; 9 positions match TRBD1. The J segment lost 8 bases and the V segment lost 1 base, leaving 5 bases of the junction unmatched. Germline lookup yields CDR1 MDHEN and CDR2 SYDVKM. This CDR3 comprises 14 residues. The CDR3 DNA follows: TGTGCCAGCAGTTTATTACAGGGGGCTCGGGGCTACACCTTC. Its protein product is CASSLLQGARGYTF.

The rearrangement uses TRBV7-2 and TRBJ2-2, with 7 bases fitting TRBD2. Trimming cost V 5 bases and J 0 bases; bases outside gene matches: 6. The CDR3 spans 16 residues. CDR1 and CDR2 from the germline V gene are SGHTA and FQGNSA. CDR3 amino acids: CASSRGEAANTGELFF. In DNA form, the CDR3 reads TGTGCCAGCAGCCGGGGGGAGGCCGCGAACACCGGGGAGCTGTTTTTT.

This sequence joins TRBV5-1 and TRBJ2-1; D may be TRBD2 (5 bases). The CDR3 consists of 13 residues. From germline, CDR1 is SGHRS and CDR2 YFSETQ. V was pared by 3 bases and J by 8 bases, with 12 bases between. Here the CDR3 reads CASSWVGDYEQFF. CDR3 in DNA: TGCGCCAGCAGCTGGGTGGGAGACTATGAGCAGTTCTTC. Together with reference TRBV5-1 and TRBJ2-1, the CDR3 gives the full variable domain: KAGVTQTPRYLIKTRGQQVTLSCSPISGHRSVSWYQQTPGQGLQFLFEYFSETQRNKGNFPGRFSGRQFSNSRSEMNVSTLELGDSALYLCASSWVGDYEQFFGPGTRLTVL.

The V call is TRBV19, the J call TRBJ1-3; no reliable D call. V lost 7 bases to trimming and J lost 0 bases, with 16 bases between them. The CDR3 totals 16 residues. Germline V CDR1 and CDR2: LNHDA, SQIVND (reference sequence). The CDR3 nucleotides read TGTGCCAGTAAGCGGACGAGGACGCTCTCTGGAAACACCATATATTTT. This translates into CASKRTRTLSGNTIYF.

This rearrangement joins TRBV5-1 to TRBJ2-1; perhaps TRBD2 as D (6 bases). This CDR3 has 16 amino acids. V was pared by 0 bases and J by 2 bases, with 12 bases between. Germline V gives CDR1 SGHRS, CDR2 YFSETQ. CDR3 nucleotides: TGCGCCAGCAGCTTGGCCGGCGGGAACCCCTACAATGAGCAGTTCTTC. As protein: CASSLAGGNPYNEQFF.

This chain links TRBV6-1 with TRBJ1-2; possibly TRBD1 for D (5 bases). Germline CDR1 MNHNS, CDR2 SASEGT. The V gene lost 4 bases and the J gene lost 8 bases, with 23 bases spanning the gap. This CDR3 comprises 16 residues. The CDR3 region is CASSGETGLLSVGYTF. CDR3 nucleotides: TGTGCCAGCAGTGGAGAGACGGGACTCCTGTCCGTAGGCTACACCTTC.

This chain uses TRBV7-2 with TRBJ2-3; 14 positions agree with TRBD2. CDR1 is SGHTA, CDR2 FQGNSA, per germline. This CDR3 region has 17 residues. Germline trimming cut 5 bases from V and 6 bases from J; bases unmatched to any gene: 10. The CDR3 sequence is CASSLRLAGGWADTQYF. The CDR3 nucleotides are TGTGCCAGCAGCCTCAGACTAGCGGGGGGGTGGGCCGATACGCAGTATTTT.

The gene calls are TRBV13 and TRBJ1-6; the D gene is possibly TRBD1 (6 bases). V lost 1 base and J lost 11, with 12 bases in between. CDR3 length equals 14 residues. Germline lookup yields CDR1 PRHDT and CDR2 FYEKMQ (reference sequence). CDR3 loop: CASSLDRAVAPLHF. Written as DNA, the CDR3 is TGTGCCAGCAGCTTAGACAGGGCGGTGGCACCCCTCCACTTT.

This chain joins TRBV14 and TRBJ1-1; TRBD1 is a possible D gene (5 bases). The CDR3 totals 13 residues. Germline V gene sequence: CDR1 SGHDN, CDR2 FVKESK. The V end was cut by 6 bases, the J end by 6 bases, with 14 bases between. The CDR3: CASRGYGGAEAFF. CDR3 nucleotides: TGTGCCAGCAGGGGGTACGGGGGAGCTGAAGCTTTCTTT.

This clone has a handful of counts. The CDR3 bases are TGTGCCAGCAGCCAAACACCTCGGACAGGCTCTGGAAACACCATATATTTT. This codes for CASSQTPRTGSGNTIYF. The chain links TRBV3-1 (or the pseudogene TRBV3-2) to TRBJ1-3; TRBD1 aligns across 7 bases. The CDR3 totals 17 residues. Germline assignment: CDR1 LGHDT and CDR2 YNNKEL (reference sequence). V dropped 2 bases and J dropped 0; count of bases not matched to a gene: 7.

The chain combines TRBV5-1 with TRBJ2-5; TRBD2 agrees at 15 bases. This CDR3 contains 18 residues. V gave up 0 bases and J gave up 5 bases; unmatched junction bases: 8. Germline lookup yields CDR1 SGHRS and CDR2 YFSETQ. The CDR3 spells CASSLAGLAGGLTETQYF. The CDR3 bases are TGCGCCAGCAGCTTGGCCGGACTAGCGGGGGGGCTTACGGAGACCCAGTACTTC. The variable domain in full, with the rest retrieved from reference TRBV5-1 and TRBJ2-5, is KAGVTQTPRYLIKTRGQQVTLSCSPISGHRSVSWYQQTPGQGLQFLFEYFSETQRNKGNFPGRFSGRQFSNSRSEMNVSTLELGDSALYLCASSLAGLAGGLTETQYFGPGTRLLVL.

The rearrangement links TRBV12-3 or TRBV12-4 to TRBJ2-7; D not certain. Deletions cut 4 bases from V and 2 bases from J, with 6 bases between. The CDR3 consists of 12 residues. Written as DNA, the CDR3 is TGTGCCAGCAGTTCCATCCCCTACGAGCAGTACTTC. Translating it yields CASSSIPYEQYF.

The V gene is TRBV23-1, the J gene TRBJ1-1; D gene uncertain. TRBV23-1 is identified as an open reading frame with a role that is uncertain. The CDR3 runs to 12 residues. Trimming left V 2 bases short and J 3 bases short, with 4 bases between. CDR3 region: CASSQRDTEAFF. The CDR3, as DNA: TGCGCCAGCAGTCAACGAGACACTGAAGCTTTCTTT.

This clone was found once. The V call is TRBV6-2 or TRBV6-3, the J call TRBJ1-5, with TRBD1 matching over 10 bases. Trimming took 4 bases from V and 6 from J; bases not matched to a gene: 9. The germline V gene has CDR1 MNHEY and CDR2 SVGEGT. This CDR3 has 16 residues. The CDR3 sequence is CASSLTGGGGGQPQHF. The CDR3 region has the DNA TGTGCCAGCAGTTTGACAGGGGGCGGCGGGGGTCAGCCCCAGCATTTT.

This clone has a handful of counts. V is TRBV18 and J is TRBJ2-1; 10 bases match TRBD2. Per germline, CDR1 KGHSH and CDR2 LQKENI. The CDR3 is made up of 16 amino acids. The V and J ends lost 2 bases and 0 bases, in that order; junction bases with no gene match: 1. CDR3 protein: CASSPASGSSYNEQFF. The CDR3 coding sequence is TGTGCCAGCTCACCAGCTAGCGGGAGCTCCTACAATGAGCAGTTCTTC.

The sample holds one count of this clone. This rearrangement joins TRBV6-6 to TRBJ2-7; TRBD2 matches 7 bases. The V and J ends lost 5 bases and 6 bases, in that order; junction bases with no gene match: 4. Germline V gene data show CDR1 as MNHNY and CDR2 as SVGAGI (reference sequence). CDR3 length: 12 amino acids. CDR3 in amino acids: CASSRPGGEQYF. Written as DNA, the CDR3 is TGTGCCAGCAGTCGGCCGGGAGGCGAGCAGTACTTC.